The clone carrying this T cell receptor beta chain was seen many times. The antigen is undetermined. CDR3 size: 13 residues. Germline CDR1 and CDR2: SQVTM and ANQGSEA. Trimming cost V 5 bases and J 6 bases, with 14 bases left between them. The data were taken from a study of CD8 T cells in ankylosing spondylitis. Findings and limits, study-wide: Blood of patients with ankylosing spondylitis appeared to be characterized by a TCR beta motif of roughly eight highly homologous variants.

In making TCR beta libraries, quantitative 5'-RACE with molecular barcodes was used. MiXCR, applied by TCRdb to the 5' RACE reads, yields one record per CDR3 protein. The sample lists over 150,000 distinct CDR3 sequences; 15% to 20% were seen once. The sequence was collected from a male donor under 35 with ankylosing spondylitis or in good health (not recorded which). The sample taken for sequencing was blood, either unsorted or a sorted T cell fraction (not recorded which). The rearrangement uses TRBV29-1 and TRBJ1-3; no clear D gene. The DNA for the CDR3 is TGCAGCGTTCAAATGGGCACGCTAAACACCATATATTTT. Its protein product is CSVQMGTLNTIYF.